The 2 T cell receptor beta chains in this list originate from one sample, sequenced in a study of blood T cells in healthy people across ages. Next came a second PCR, run for about 7 to 12 cycles, which used a sample-barcoded 5' primer along with a J-beta primer mix. TCRdb reprocessed the 5' RACE reads via MiXCR and lists one record per CDR3 protein. The sample lists some 1,800,000 distinct CDR3 sequences; about two fifths were seen once. The sequenced sample was blood. The receptors stem from a human donor in good health.

The chain links TRBV20-1 to TRBJ2-1; 9 bases are a match to TRBD1. CDR3 length: 16 amino acids. Germline CDR1 and CDR2: DFQATT and SNEGSKA (reference sequence). V shed 3 bases, J shed 0 bases, and the junction held 6 bases outside the gene matches. CDR3 DNA: TGCAGTGCTAGTACCCGACAGGGGGACTCCTACAATGAGCAGTTCTTC. Translating it yields CSASTRQGDSYNEQFF.

The chain carries TRBV29-1 and TRBJ1-3, with no clear D. This CDR3 is 14 amino acids long. Deletions cut 7 bases from V and 0 bases from J, with 13 bases between. The germline gives CDR1 SQVTM, CDR2 ANQGSEA. CDR3 nucleotides: TGCAGCGCTACGCAGCGGAACTCTGGAAACACCATATATTTT. As protein: CSATQRNSGNTIYF.